This T cell receptor beta chain is from a study of blood T cell repertoires in COVID-19. The data were produced by immunoSEQ multiplex PCR, yet TCRdb's version contains in-frame clones alone and is incomplete. The sample contains under 250,000 clones, approximately 89% of which appear only once. The CDR3 has 11 amino acids. V lost 1 base and J lost 10, with 7 bases in between. The germline V gene has CDR1 SGHTA and CDR2 FQGNSA. Sequenced sample: peripheral blood. This chain uses TRBV7-2 with TRBJ1-1, with no clear D. This clonotype originated in a woman aged 55-70 years who had recovered from COVID-19. The CDR3 sequence is CASSLGLGAFF. The CDR3 coding sequence is TGTGCCAGCAGCTTAGGGCTAGGAGCTTTCTTT.